The rows below give T cell receptor beta chains drawn from one sample of a study of T cells in Graves' hyperthyroidism and ophthalmopathy. TCRdb processed the multiplex PCR reads anew with MiXCR; each CDR3 protein has one entry. Of about half a million distinct CDR3 sequences listed, 15% to 20% are singletons. The sequenced sample consisted of blood. These receptors were collected from a man aged 40-50 years with Graves' ophthalmopathy. Each CDR3 is given with its conserved first and last residue. The order of the fields is D gene, J gene, clone size, V gene, CDR3 DNA, CDR3 protein. A D gene is named only where the DNA matches it firmly. The size entry is marked missing in some rows and otherwise reads once, few, many or a size class.

TRBD2,TRBJ2-1,NA,TRBV9,TGTGCCAGCAGCGTAAGGGGGGTAAGCGGGGGGTCCTACAATGAGCAGTTCTTC,CASSVRGVSGGSYNEQFF
NA,TRBJ2-3,NA,TRBV10-3,TGTGCCATCAGTGAAGGGCCAAAAGGGGCAGATACGCAGTATTTT,CAISEGPKGADTQYF
NA,TRBJ1-1,few,TRBV29-1,TGCAGCGTTAAGGCAGGGATGAACACTGAAGCTTTCTTT,CSVKAGMNTEAFF
NA,TRBJ2-2,NA,TRBV11-3,TGTGCCAGCAGCTTAGCCTTACCGGGACATAACACCGGGGAGCTGTTTTTT,CASSLALPGHNTGELFF
TRBD2,TRBJ2-3,many,TRBV28,TGTGCCAGCAGCCCATTCAGGGCGGGAGGTACAGATACGCAGTATTTT,CASSPFRAGGTDTQYF
NA,TRBJ1-1,few,TRBV18,TGTGCCAGCTCACCCTGGGGACAAGCGAACACTGAAGCTTTCTTT,CASSPWGQANTEAFF
TRBD2,TRBJ2-2,few,TRBV2,TGTGCCAGCTGGGTCCAGGGAGGGACCGGGGAGCTGTTTTTT,CASWVQGGTGELFF
NA,TRBJ2-7,few,TRBV6-1,TGTGCCAGCAGAGGTCGGAGTGGGGGCGGCCGAGAGCAGTACTTC,CASRGRSGGGREQYF
TRBD2,TRBJ2-3,NA,TRBV29-1,TGCAGCACCCAGACTAGCGGCACAGATACGCAGTATTTT,CSTQTSGTDTQYF
NA,TRBJ1-2,few,TRBV29-1,TGCAGCGCCGAATCCGAGATTTATGGCTACACCTTC,CSAESEIYGYTF
TRBD1,TRBJ1-6,NA,TRBV7-6,TGTGCCAGCAGCTTCCAAACAGGGGGGAATTCACCCCTCCACTTT,CASSFQTGGNSPLHF
NA,TRBJ2-4,NA,TRBV24-1,TGTGCCACCAGTACGACAGCCACTGGGGCCAAAAACATTCAGTACTTC,CATSTTATGAKNIQYF
NA,TRBJ1-6,few,TRBV2,TGTGCCAGCAATCAGCGAGGGGGGACCTATAATTCACCCCTCCACTTT,CASNQRGGTYNSPLHF
NA,TRBJ2-7,many,TRBV18,TGTGCCAGCTCACCGTTGTCGGGTAGCTCCTACGAGCAGTACTTC,CASSPLSGSSYEQYF
NA,TRBJ2-7,many,TRBV6-2/TRBV6-3,TGTGCCAGCAGTTCGCTCTACGAGCAGTACTTC,CASSSLYEQYF
NA,TRBJ2-7,NA,TRBV6-1,TGTGCCAGCACGGGAGAGTCCTACGAGCAGTACTTC,CASTGESYEQYF
TRBD2,TRBJ2-7,few,TRBV20-1,TGCAGTGCCAGCCCCCTAGCGGGAGGACTCTACGAGCAGTACTTC,CSASPLAGGLYEQYF
TRBD1,TRBJ1-2,NA,TRBV6-1,TGTGCCAGCGGGGAAGGGACAGGGGTCTTCTTTAACTATGGCTACACCTTC,CASGEGTGVFFNYGYTF
NA,TRBJ2-6,few,TRBV5-1,TGCGCCAGCAGCTTGGTGGGGACTGGGGCCGACGTCCTGACTTTC,CASSLVGTGADVLTF
NA,TRBJ2-1,many,TRBV5-1,TGCGCCAGCAGCTTAGCGGCGGGAAGGAACAATGAGCAGTTCTTC,CASSLAAGRNNEQFF
NA,TRBJ2-1,NA,TRBV5-8,TGTGCCAGCAGCGCGGGACTCCCGATCGCCTCCTACAATGAGCAGTTCTTC,CASSAGLPIASYNEQFF
NA,TRBJ1-1,many,TRBV2,TGTGCCAGCTTTGGGAACACTGAAGCTTTCTTT,CASFGNTEAFF
TRBD2,TRBJ2-7,NA,TRBV6-1,TGTGCCAGCGGGCGGGCTAGCGGGGGCCCGGAGGCCGTGGGTTACGAGCAGTACTTC,CASGRASGGPEAVGYEQYF
NA,TRBJ1-1,NA,TRBV12-3/TRBV12-4,TGTGCCAGCAGTACCGTGGGGGAAGGGGCTGAAGCTTTCTTT,CASSTVGEGAEAFF
NA,TRBJ1-1,few,TRBV6-5,TGTGCCAGCAGTTACGTCTCAGAAAACACTGAAGCTTTCTTT,CASSYVSENTEAFF
TRBD1,TRBJ2-3,few,TRBV5-8,TGTGCCAGCAGCGATGGACAGGCGAATACAGATACGCAGTATTTT,CASSDGQANTDTQYF
TRBD2,TRBJ2-1,few,TRBV29-1,TGCAGCGTTGATCTCGAGCGGGAGGGCCGGGATGAGCAGTTCTTC,CSVDLEREGRDEQFF